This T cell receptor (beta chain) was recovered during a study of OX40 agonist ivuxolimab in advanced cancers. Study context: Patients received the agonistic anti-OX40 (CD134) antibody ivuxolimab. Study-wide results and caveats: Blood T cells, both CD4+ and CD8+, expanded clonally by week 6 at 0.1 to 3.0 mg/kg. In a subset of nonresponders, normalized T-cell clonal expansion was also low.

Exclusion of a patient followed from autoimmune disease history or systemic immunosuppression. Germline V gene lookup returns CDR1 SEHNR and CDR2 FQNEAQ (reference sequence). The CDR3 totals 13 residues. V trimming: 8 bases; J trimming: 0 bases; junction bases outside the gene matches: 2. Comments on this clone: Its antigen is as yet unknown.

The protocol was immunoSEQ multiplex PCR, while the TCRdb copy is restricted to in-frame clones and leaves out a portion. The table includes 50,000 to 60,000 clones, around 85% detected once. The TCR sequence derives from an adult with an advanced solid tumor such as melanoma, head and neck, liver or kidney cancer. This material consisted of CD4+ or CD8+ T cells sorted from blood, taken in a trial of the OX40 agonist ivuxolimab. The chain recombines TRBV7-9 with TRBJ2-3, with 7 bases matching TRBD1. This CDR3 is CASLTGSTDTQYF. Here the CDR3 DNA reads TGTGCCAGCTTGACAGGGAGCACAGATACGCAGTATTTT.